This is a list of T cell receptor beta chains from one sample in a study of blood T cells in healthy people across ages. Via MiXCR, TCRdb re-called the 5' RACE reads, giving one row per CDR3 protein. The data show some 320,000 distinct CDR3 sequences, roughly 26% seen once. The source material was blood. These receptors all come from a woman between 70 and 85 years old in good health. The CDR3 runs from the conserved cysteine through the conserved F or W.

CDR3 protein	V gene	J gene
CASRLAGGAYNGQFF	TRBV6-5	TRBJ2-1
CASSQGGVGGGADTQYF	TRBV4-2	TRBJ2-3
CASSSRTGVNQPQHF	TRBV4-1	TRBJ1-5
CASSLVAAQETQYF	TRBV5-6	TRBJ2-5
CASSEADRAPLHF	TRBV6-1	TRBJ1-6
CASSPDRAEYGYTF	TRBV7-3	TRBJ1-2
CASSSWGLPTGETQYF	TRBV2	TRBJ2-5
CASGTDYEQYF	TRBV10-3	TRBJ2-7
CASSSFRDDQETQYF	TRBV5-1	TRBJ2-5
CASSPISPANEKLFF	TRBV7-3	TRBJ1-4
CASSSWGLTGELFF	TRBV28	TRBJ2-2
CASSLDLGFRSEQFF	TRBV7-2	-
CSAPGAGTPNTEAFF	TRBV20-1	TRBJ1-1
CSVSFLRDEQYF	TRBV29-1	-
CASSQDLRQTQYF	TRBV4-3	TRBJ2-5
CASSFEGTSGRSGEQFF	TRBV28	-
CASSDRGMRDTQYF	TRBV11-2	TRBJ2-3
CASSQGEGAYNRPQHF	TRBV3-1	TRBJ1-5
CASSPGQSHTEAFF	TRBV7-2	TRBJ1-1
CASSFIPTDQGGETQYF	TRBV13	TRBJ2-5
CASSYSGRGYGYTF	TRBV6-5	TRBJ1-2
CASSQVDRNYGYTF	TRBV4-1	TRBJ1-2
CASSPTPGGGRTNEKLFF	TRBV9	TRBJ1-4
CASSLGGERGSYEQYF	TRBV28	-
CASSITEYPNNEQFF	TRBV5-1	-
CSARDSRLGQPQHF	TRBV20-1	TRBJ1-5
CASSLAGTSGRYEQYF	TRBV6-2/TRBV6-3	TRBJ2-7
CASSRLFLQGAGELFF	TRBV4-1	TRBJ2-2
CASASQPAQDEQYF	TRBV5-4	-
CSARDFSGKTPGEQYF	TRBV20-1	TRBJ2-7
CASRQTGGGLYEQYF	TRBV6-5	-
CASSLDSGGLKNIQYF	TRBV7-2	TRBJ2-4
CASSSGTSVYEQYF	TRBV5-1	TRBJ2-7
CASRGTAVLNTEAFF	TRBV6-1	TRBJ1-1
CASSPDRGPYEQYF	TRBV7-2	TRBJ2-7
CATRAGSNTGELFF	TRBV24-1	TRBJ2-2
CASSLDVSNEKLFF	TRBV7-2	TRBJ1-4
CSARVRGQGYGYTF	TRBV20-1	TRBJ1-2
CSARASGGQVLYEQYF	TRBV20-1	TRBJ2-7
CASSQDRSPTEAFF	TRBV4-3	TRBJ1-1
CASRPDRGYGYTF	TRBV12-3/TRBV12-4	TRBJ1-2
CASSFTGTEAFF	TRBV11-2	TRBJ1-1
CASRDLGTPTKDEQFF	TRBV28	TRBJ2-1
CASSLTGNIQYF	TRBV11-2	TRBJ2-4
CASTSGGPYEQYF	TRBV7-2	TRBJ2-7
CASSRSGDQETQYF	TRBV7-7	TRBJ2-5